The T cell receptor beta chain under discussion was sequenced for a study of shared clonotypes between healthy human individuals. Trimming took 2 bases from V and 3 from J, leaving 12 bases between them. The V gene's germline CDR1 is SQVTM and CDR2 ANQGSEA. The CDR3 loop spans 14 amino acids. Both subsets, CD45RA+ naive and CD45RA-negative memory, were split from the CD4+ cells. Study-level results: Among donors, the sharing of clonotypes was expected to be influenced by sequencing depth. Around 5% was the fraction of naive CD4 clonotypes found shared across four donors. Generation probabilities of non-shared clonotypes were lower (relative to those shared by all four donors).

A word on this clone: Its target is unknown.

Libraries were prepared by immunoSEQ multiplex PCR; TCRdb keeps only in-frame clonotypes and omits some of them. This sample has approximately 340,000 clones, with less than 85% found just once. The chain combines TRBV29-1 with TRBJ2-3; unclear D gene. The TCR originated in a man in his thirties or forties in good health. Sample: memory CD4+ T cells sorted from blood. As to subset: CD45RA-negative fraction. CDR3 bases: TGCAGCGTTGAAATATGGGTCAGTACAGATACGCAGTATTTT. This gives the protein CSVEIWVSTDTQYF.